This TCR beta chain was observed in a study of T cells of healthy individuals. The CDR3 covers 14 residues. Germline CDR1 and CDR2: DFQATT and SNEGSKA (reference sequence). V shed 4 bases, J shed 1 base, and the junction held 4 bases outside the gene matches. In TCRdb, the 5' RACE reads were re-called with MiXCR into one record per CDR3 protein. The data hold tens of thousands of distinct CDR3 sequences, with 15% to 20% observed a single time. At least ten counts were recorded for this clonotype. The source of this sequence is a human donor in good health. The genes are TRBV20-1 and TRBJ2-3; 8 bases match TRBD2. The CDR3 coding sequence is TGCAGTGCTATGGCTAGCGGGCGCACAGATACGCAGTATTTT. It specifies CSAMASGRTDTQYF.